These 10 T cell receptor beta chains originate from one sample sequenced in a study of cytomegalovirus exposure and HLA in healthy donors. The primer mix had 60 Vbeta and 13 Jbeta primers. The protocol was immunoSEQ multiplex PCR, while the TCRdb copy is restricted to in-frame clones and leaves out a portion. In the table there are 150,000 or so clones, approximately 73% of which are singletons. The sequenced sample was PBMCs. The receptors derive from a woman between 18 and 29 years old in good health and CMV-seronegative.

This clone was picked up a small number of times. The gene calls are TRBV6-6 and TRBJ2-3; the D gene is possibly TRBD1 (6 bases). V was shortened by 8 bases and J by 0 bases, with 18 bases between the two germline ends. The CDR3 runs to 16 residues. Germline CDR1 MNHNY, CDR2 SVGAGI (reference sequence). CDR3 sequence: CASARQGFFSTDTQYF. For the CDR3, the DNA is TGTGCCAGCGCTCGTCAGGGGTTTTTTAGCACAGATACGCAGTATTTT.

This CDR3 is CASSQDKGRSYEQYF. CDR3 in DNA: TGCGCCAGCAGCCAAGACAAAGGGAGGTCCTACGAGCAGTACTTC. The chain has TRBV4-3 and TRBJ2-7; possibly TRBD2 for D (6 bases). Trimming left V 0 bases short and J 1 base short, with 10 bases between. The CDR3 covers 15 residues. In germline, CDR1 is LGHNA, CDR2 YSLEER.

The chain links TRBV9 to TRBJ2-5, with 10 bases lining up with TRBD2. V lost 4 bases to trimming and J lost 1 base; unmatched junction nucleotides: 4. The CDR3 consists of 15 residues. Per germline, CDR1 SGDLS and CDR2 YYNGEE. The chain's CDR3 is CASSPTSGTQETQYF. CDR3 in DNA: TGTGCCAGCAGCCCAACTAGCGGGACCCAAGAGACCCAGTACTTC. The variable domain in full, with the rest retrieved from reference TRBV9 and TRBJ2-5, is DSGVTQTPKHLITATGQRVTLRCSPRSGDLSVYWYQQSLDQGLQFLIQYYNGEERAKGNILERFSAQQFPDLHSELNLSSLELGDSALYFCASSPTSGTQETQYFGPGTRLLVL.

This sequence joins TRBV2 and TRBJ2-1; D uncertain. CDR3 length: 11 amino acids. V was cut by 5 bases and J by 7 bases, with 6 bases left in between. Per germline, CDR1 SNHLY and CDR2 FYNNEI. The CDR3: CASSLENEQFF. CDR3 nucleotides: TGTGCCAGCAGTCTCGAGAATGAGCAGTTCTTC.

This clone was seen a handful of times. The chain recombines TRBV7-6 with TRBJ1-3; no clear D gene. Trimming left V 3 bases short and J 0 bases short, with 6 bases between. Germline V lookup: CDR1 SGHVS, CDR2 FNYEAQ. CDR3 length: 14 amino acids. CDR3 in DNA: TGTGCCAGCAGCTTCGCCGGCTCTGGAAACACCATATATTTT. Protein sequence: CASSFAGSGNTIYF.

V and J are TRBV5-4 and TRBJ1-2, with TRBD1 as a possible D gene (6 bases). Looked up from germline, CDR1 is SGHNT and CDR2 is YYREEE (reference sequence). The CDR3 sequence is 14 residues long. V was trimmed by 4 bases and J by 5 bases, leaving 15 bases between them. The DNA of the CDR3 is TGTGCCAGCAGCGTCGGACAGCCGGATTATGGCTACACCTTC. Its translation is CASSVGQPDYGYTF.

Here the CDR3 reads CASSVDSDNSYEQYF. Written as DNA, the CDR3 is TGTGCCAGCAGCGTAGATTCGGACAACTCCTACGAGCAGTACTTC. The genes are TRBV9 and TRBJ2-5; tentative D call: TRBD1 (5 bases). The DNA end lines up better with TRBJ2-7; the J call may be wrong. This CDR3 is built from 15 residues. From germline, CDR1 is SGDLS and CDR2 YYNGEE.

The chain carries TRBV14 and TRBJ2-2; tentatively, D is TRBD1 (6 bases). V was cut by 0 bases and J by 7 bases, with 9 bases left in between. Germline lookup yields CDR1 SGHDN and CDR2 FVKESK. The CDR3 length is 14 residues. The CDR3 DNA follows: TGTGCCAGCAGCCAAGAGGGGGCAGGCGGGGAGCTGTTTTTT. This encodes CASSQEGAGGELFF.

The V gene is TRBV9, the J gene TRBJ1-2, with D possibly matching TRBD1 (5 bases). V was shortened by 5 bases and J by 2 bases, with 10 bases between the two germline ends. The germline V gene has CDR1 SGDLS and CDR2 YYNGEE. CDR3 size: 13 residues. CDR3 DNA sequence: TGTGCCAGCAGTTTGGGGCGGAACTATGGCTACACCTTC. Its protein is CASSLGRNYGYTF.

This sequence joins TRBV7-2 and TRBJ2-5; D is possibly TRBD1 (5 bases). The CDR3 has 13 residues. The germline CDR1 and CDR2 sequences are SGHTA and FQGNSA. V lost 3 bases to trimming and J lost 5 bases, with 10 bases between them. The CDR3 protein is CASSFAGLETQYF. For the CDR3, the DNA is TGTGCCAGCAGCTTTGCAGGGTTGGAGACCCAGTACTTC.